One sample yielded the 19 T cell receptor beta chains listed below, sequenced in a study of molecular identifiers for immune sequencing clone quantification. TCRdb independently ran MiXCR on the PCR reads; one entry per CDR3 protein. Among 90,000 or so distinct CDR3 sequences, about 23% were seen once, and the ten largest hold approximately 0.8%. The sequenced sample consisted of naive CD8+ T cells from blood, with Jurkat cell RNA spiked in. Subset noted: FACS-sorted CD8+CD4-CCR7+CD45RA+ naive T cells. Every receptor here comes from a human donor in good health. Some libraries in this study had Jurkat cell RNA spiked in.

In this sample, this clonotype turned up many times. The CDR3 nucleotides read TGCAGTGCTACCGGGATCTGGGCAGATACGCAGTATTTT. This encodes CSATGIWADTQYF. The chain carries TRBV20-1 and TRBJ2-3; possible D gene TRBD2, 5 bases. Germline V gives CDR1 DFQATT, CDR2 SNEGSKA (reference sequence). V lost 4 bases and J lost 4, with 12 bases in between. The CDR3 spans 13 residues.

The chain recombines TRBV6-9 with TRBJ2-7; a weak D match, TRBD2 (5 bases). The CDR3 covers 15 residues. V shed 1 base and J shed 2 bases, with 12 bases lying between them. Germline CDR1 MNHGY, CDR2 SVAAGI. CDR3: CASSYWGAGTYEQYF. The CDR3 DNA reads TGTGCCAGCAGTTATTGGGGAGCAGGTACCTACGAGCAGTACTTC.

A few counts support this clonotype. This sequence joins TRBV20-1 and TRBJ1-1; 11 nucleotides align to TRBD1. Trimming cost V 0 bases and J 5 bases; bases outside gene matches: 5. Germline V gives CDR1 DFQATT, CDR2 SNEGSKA (reference sequence). CDR3 length: 15 residues. CDR3 coding DNA: TGCAGTGCTAGAGATCTGGGACAGGGGGGGACTGAAGCTTTCTTT. Amino acid sequence: CSARDLGQGGTEAFF.

This clonotype came up many times. The J gene is TRBJ1-3, the V gene TRBV20-1; D is possibly TRBD1 (6 bases). This CDR3 region has 14 residues. Germline-derived CDR1 and CDR2 are DFQATT and SNEGSKA (reference sequence). With 1 base removed from V and 1 base from J, the gap between germline ends came to 8 bases. CDR3 sequence: CSARAGTSGNTIYF. The CDR3, as DNA: TGCAGTGCTAGAGCAGGGACATCTGGAAACACCATATATTTT.

This clonotype was recorded many times. This chain links TRBV7-2 with TRBJ2-4; D remains unclear. With 0 bases removed from V and 0 bases from J, the gap between germline ends came to 9 bases. Germline V gene lookup returns CDR1 SGHTA and CDR2 FQGNSA. CDR3 size: 16 residues. The CDR3 nucleotides are TGTGCCAGCAGCTTAGCGCCCTGGGGAGCCAAAAACATTCAGTACTTC. This codes for CASSLAPWGAKNIQYF.

Many counts were recorded for this clonotype. V usage is TRBV25-1 and J usage is TRBJ1-4; D is undetermined. CDR3 length equals 13 residues. CDR1 is MGHDK, CDR2 SYGVNS, per germline. V lost 3 bases, J lost 4 bases, and 6 bases lay in between. The DNA of the CDR3 is TGTGCCAGCAGTGACAACCTTAATGAAAAACTGTTTTTT. Translated, it gives CASSDNLNEKLFF.

This clonotype appeared once. The chain uses TRBV5-6 and TRBJ2-7; D perhaps matches TRBD1 (7 bases). The V end lost 1 base, the J end lost 3 bases, and 17 bases lay between the germline ends. The germline CDR1 and CDR2 sequences are SGHDT and YYEEEE. The CDR3 runs to 16 residues. The CDR3 reads CASSLMLDREVYEQYF. In DNA form, the CDR3 reads TGTGCCAGCAGCTTGATGCTCGACAGGGAGGTCTACGAGCAGTACTTC.

The chain recombines TRBV9 with TRBJ2-1; TRBD2 matches at 8 bases. The CDR3 covers 15 residues. Germline loops: CDR1 SGDLS, CDR2 YYNGEE. With V trimmed by 4 bases and J by 4 bases, 7 bases remained unmatched. For the CDR3, the DNA is TGTGCCAGCAGCTCCGGGGGGGCGGTATACAATGAGCAGTTCTTC. Translating gives CASSSGGAVYNEQFF. Full variable domain (outside the CDR3, taken from reference TRBV9 and TRBJ2-1): DSGVTQTPKHLITATGQRVTLRCSPRSGDLSVYWYQQSLDQGLQFLIQYYNGEERAKGNILERFSAQQFPDLHSELNLSSLELGDSALYFCASSSGGAVYNEQFFGPGTRLTVL.

As for this clonotype: It may be a read error: a sequence one base away is much more abundant. This chain uses TRBV20-1 with TRBJ2-7; D uncertain. Trimming removed 6 bases from V and 5 bases from J, with 20 bases in between. The CDR3 totals 14 residues. Germline V lookup: CDR1 DFQATT, CDR2 SNEGSKA (reference sequence). The CDR3 loop reads CSATGGGIIDEQYF. Here the CDR3 DNA reads TGCAGTGCCACCGGTGGTGGCATTATAGACGAGCAGTACTTC.

This clonotype was counted many times. The genes are TRBV9 and TRBJ2-5; TRBD2 agrees at 7 bases. Germline trimming cut 4 bases from V and 1 base from J; bases unmatched to any gene: 4. The CDR3 is 14 amino acids. Germline-derived CDR1 and CDR2 are SGDLS and YYNGEE. CDR3 sequence reads: CASSPGLPQETQYF. The DNA of the CDR3 is TGTGCCAGCAGCCCGGGACTACCCCAAGAGACCCAGTACTTC. Complete variable domain (other parts from reference TRBV9 and TRBJ2-5): DSGVTQTPKHLITATGQRVTLRCSPRSGDLSVYWYQQSLDQGLQFLIQYYNGEERAKGNILERFSAQQFPDLHSELNLSSLELGDSALYFCASSPGLPQETQYFGPGTRLLVL.

This clonotype has ten or more counts. V is TRBV12-3 or TRBV12-4 and J is TRBJ1-1; TRBD1 might be the D (5 bases). This CDR3 is built from 11 residues. V lost 8 bases and J lost 5, with 9 bases in between. CDR3 amino acids: CASRGGTEAFF. As DNA, the CDR3 is TGTGCCAGCCGGGGGGGGACTGAAGCTTTCTTT.

This clonotype showed up just a few times. The gene calls are TRBV7-6 and TRBJ2-1; D ambiguous. The V gene's germline CDR1 is SGHVS and CDR2 FNYEAQ. This CDR3 is 15 amino acids long. Trimming left V 3 bases short and J 0 bases short, with 9 bases between. CDR3 protein: CASSLRPSSYNEQFF. The CDR3 DNA sequence: TGTGCCAGCAGCTTGAGGCCGAGCTCCTACAATGAGCAGTTCTTC. The full variable domain, completed using reference TRBV7-6 and TRBJ2-1, is GAGVSQSPRYKVTKRGQDVALRCDPISGHVSLYWYRQALGQGPEFLTYFNYEAQQDKSGLPNDRFSAERPEGSISTLTIQRTEQRDSAMYRCASSLRPSSYNEQFFGPGTRLTVL.

This chain uses TRBV7-3 with TRBJ2-1; D gene ambiguous. The CDR3 is made up of 15 amino acids. Germline loops: CDR1 SGHTA, CDR2 FQGTGA. V was cut by 5 bases and J by 0 bases, with 11 bases left in between. In nucleotides, the CDR3 is TGTGCCAGCAGCGCCGTCTTAAGCTCCTACAATGAGCAGTTCTTC. Protein: CASSAVLSSYNEQFF.

The table lists this clonotype with a few counts. This chain connects TRBV30 to TRBJ1-1, with a weak D call TRBD1 (6 bases). The germline CDR1 and CDR2 sequences are GTSNPN and SVGIG (reference sequence). V lost 0 bases and J lost 3, with 8 bases in between. There are 13 residues in the CDR3. CDR3 region: CAWSVGGHTEAFF. In nucleotides, the CDR3 is TGTGCCTGGAGTGTAGGGGGGCACACTGAAGCTTTCTTT. The full variable domain, with the rest looked up from reference TRBV30 and TRBJ1-1, is SQTIHQWPATLVQPVGSPLSLECTVEGTSNPNLYWYRQAAGRGLQLLFYSVGIGQISSEVPQNLSASRPQDRQFILSSKKLLLSDSGFYLCAWSVGGHTEAFFGQGTRLTVV.

This clonotype was seen repeatedly, ten times or more. This chain connects TRBV9 to TRBJ1-3; no firm D call. With 6 bases removed from V and 2 bases from J, the gap between germline ends came to 9 bases. The CDR3 totals 13 residues. Germline V CDR1 and CDR2: SGDLS, YYNGEE. CDR3 in amino acids: CASNPGPGNTIYF. The CDR3 DNA reads as TGTGCCAGCAACCCCGGACCTGGAAACACCATATATTTT.

This clonotype was seen at least ten times. The V call is TRBV13, the J call TRBJ1-1; TRBD1 aligns across 7 bases. Germline trimming cut 5 bases from V and 6 bases from J; bases unmatched to any gene: 6. The CDR3 runs to 13 residues. Germline V CDR1 and CDR2: PRHDT, FYEKMQ (reference sequence). The CDR3 loop is CASSPWTGPEAFF. As DNA, the CDR3 is TGTGCCAGCAGCCCTTGGACAGGACCTGAAGCTTTCTTT.

The genes are TRBV5-4 and TRBJ1-5, with 10 bases matching TRBD1. With V trimmed by 4 bases and J by 6 bases, 7 bases remained unmatched. The CDR3 loop spans 15 amino acids. CDR1 and CDR2 from the germline V gene are SGHNT and YYREEE (reference sequence). CDR3 residues: CASSGGTGVGQPQHF. CDR3 in DNA: TGTGCCAGCAGCGGGGGGACAGGGGTCGGTCAGCCCCAGCATTTT.

Points on this clonotype: The junction departs from germline at one end; a sequencing error may be responsible. V gene TRBV3-1 combines with J gene TRBJ2-4; D gene ambiguous. There are 13 residues in the CDR3. The germline V gene has CDR1 LGHDT and CDR2 YNNKEL (reference sequence). The chain's CDR3 is CAGSQRTENIQYF. DNA of the CDR3: TGTGCCGGCAGCCAGAGGACGGAAAACATTCAGTACTTC.

CDR3 residues: CASSSTGASYEQYF. CDR3 DNA: TGTGCCAGCAGCTCGACAGGGGCCTCCTACGAGCAGTACTTC. This rearrangement joins TRBV19 to TRBJ2-7, with 8 bases fitting TRBD1. This CDR3 comprises 14 residues. Looked up from germline, CDR1 is LNHDA and CDR2 is SQIVND (reference sequence). V gave up 9 bases and J gave up 0 bases; unmatched junction bases: 7.